The 26 T cell receptor beta chains below all came from one sample that was sequenced in a study of T cells in Graves' hyperthyroidism and ophthalmopathy (dated by TCRdb to the late 2010s). The library was obtained by multiplex PCR. Sequenced on an Illumina HiSeq 2000. TCR beta CDR3 regions were amplified from RNA transcripts. For the first round of RT-PCR on the TCR CDR3, the HTBI primer set was used together with the Qiagen OneStep RT-PCR kit. TCRdb ran its own pipeline on the public reads, namely fastp trimming at Q25 and MiXCR clone calling, and kept in-frame beta chains. Identical CDR3 proteins give one entry, which carries the most common genes and DNA. The sample yields more than 550,000 distinct CDR3 sequences; 18% were counted once. The ten top clones hold around 17% of the sample. Sequencing was carried out using blood. Receptors were obtained from a woman aged 50 to 60 with Graves' hyperthyroidism that later progressed to Graves' ophthalmopathy.

This chain uses TRBV2 with TRBJ2-2, with a possible D match to TRBD1 (6 bases). Trimming took 2 bases from V and 6 from J, leaving 13 bases between them. CDR3 length equals 15 residues. Germline-derived CDR1 and CDR2 are SNHLY and FYNNEI. The CDR3 sequence is CASSELQGFAGELFF. In nucleotides, the CDR3 is TGTGCCAGCAGTGAACTACAGGGTTTTGCCGGGGAGCTGTTTTTT.

This clonotype was counted ten times or more. The chain carries TRBV7-2 and TRBJ1-2; D possibly corresponds to TRBD1 (5 bases). CDR3 size: 16 residues. Germline V gives CDR1 SGHTA, CDR2 FQGNSA. V lost 4 bases and J lost 4, with 19 bases in between. The CDR3 DNA sequence: TGTGCCAGCAGCTCAGGCGCAGGGCGGGGGAGCTATGGCTACACCTTC. Its translation: CASSSGAGRGSYGYTF.

The V and J genes are TRBV5-1 and TRBJ1-3, with D unclear. Per the germline V gene, CDR1 is SGHRS and CDR2 is YFSETQ. V lost 0 bases, J lost 0 bases, and 10 bases lay in between. This CDR3 region has 16 residues. The CDR3 is CASSLDGPSSGNTIYF. CDR3 bases: TGCGCCAGCAGCTTGGACGGGCCAAGCTCTGGAAACACCATATATTTT.

There are a few counts of this clonotype. The chain combines TRBV27 with TRBJ2-5; the D gene is possibly TRBD2 (7 bases). Germline loops: CDR1 MNHEY, CDR2 SMNVEV (reference sequence). V dropped 8 bases and J dropped 5 bases, with 21 bases sitting between them. The CDR3 consists of 15 residues. The DNA of the CDR3 is TGTGCCAGCGGCTCCCTGGGGGGGCCCTTTGAGACCCAGTACTTC. This gives the protein CASGSLGGPFETQYF.

Many counts were recorded for this clonotype. This chain connects TRBV20-1 to TRBJ1-6; D might be TRBD1 (5 bases). The CDR3 has 14 residues. Germline lookup yields CDR1 DFQATT and CDR2 SNEGSKA (reference sequence). Trimming cost V 5 bases and J 3 bases, with 11 bases left between them. The CDR3 reads CSASRDGYNSPLHF. In DNA form, the CDR3 reads TGCAGTGCTTCCAGGGACGGCTATAATTCACCCCTCCACTTT.

This clonotype showed up many times. The chain employs TRBV24-1 and TRBJ1-1; 11 bases map to TRBD1. The CDR3 length is 17 residues. V lost 4 bases, J lost 0 bases, and 6 bases stayed unmatched. Germline V CDR1 and CDR2: KGHDR, SFDVKD. The CDR3 DNA reads TGTGCCACCAGTGAGCCGGACAGGGGGCGAATGAACACTGAAGCTTTCTTT. It specifies CATSEPDRGRMNTEAFF.

This clonotype has a handful of counts. The chain combines TRBV6-2 or TRBV6-3 with TRBJ2-7, with D hard to call. CDR3 length: 14 amino acids. V dropped 5 bases and J dropped 3 bases, with 14 bases sitting between them. CDR1 is MNHEY, CDR2 SVGEGT, per germline. The CDR3 loop reads CASSDQQWGYEQYF. CDR3 sequence (DNA): TGTGCCAGCAGTGACCAGCAGTGGGGCTACGAGCAGTACTTC.

This clonotype was seen repeatedly, ten times or more. The chain couples TRBV20-1 to TRBJ2-7, with 11 positions matching TRBD2. The junction had 4 bases not matched to a gene; V was cut back by 3 bases and J by 3 bases. The germline gives CDR1 DFQATT, CDR2 SNEGSKA (reference sequence). The CDR3 runs 14 residues. The CDR3 spells CSASVAGGLYEQYF. The CDR3 bases are TGCAGTGCTAGTGTAGCGGGGGGGCTCTACGAGCAGTACTTC.

This clonotype was found a few times. The V gene is TRBV6-1, the J gene TRBJ2-3; the D gene could be TRBD1 or TRBD2 (5 bases each). Germline V lookup: CDR1 MNHNS, CDR2 SASEGT. The ends were cut back, 2 bases at V and 0 bases at J, with 15 bases in the middle. CDR3 length: 17 residues. The CDR3 region has the DNA TGTGCCAGCAGTGAACCCAGGGCAGCGGAAAGCACAGATACGCAGTATTTT. It codes for CASSEPRAAESTDTQYF.

The chain uses TRBV5-8 and TRBJ1-3; possibly TRBD1 for D (5 bases). Germline V gene sequence: CDR1 SGHTS, CDR2 YDEGEE. The CDR3 extends over 15 amino acids. The V gene lost 0 bases and the J gene lost 2 bases, with 9 bases spanning the gap. The CDR3 here is CASSLGQTTGNTIYF. The DNA for the CDR3 is TGTGCCAGCAGCTTGGGACAGACAACTGGAAACACCATATATTTT. The entire variable domain, with the rest obtained from reference TRBV5-8 and TRBJ1-3, is as follows: EAGVTQSPTHLIKTRGQQATLRCSPISGHTSVYWYQQALGLGLQFLLWYDEGEERNRGNFPPRFSGRQFPNYSSELNVNALELEDSALYLCASSLGQTTGNTIYFGEGSWLTVV.

This clonotype turned up a few times. CDR3 DNA: TGTGCCAGCAATGCCGGGAATTGGGGTATGAAGAACACCGGGGAGCTGTTTTTT. Its protein product is CASNAGNWGMKNTGELFF. The chain links TRBV12-3 or TRBV12-4 to TRBJ2-2, with D possibly TRBD2 on 5 matching bases. V dropped 7 bases and J dropped 1 base, with 22 bases sitting between them. This CDR3 has 18 amino acids.

V and J are TRBV15 and TRBJ2-5; 9 bases align to TRBD2. The CDR3 has 18 residues. The ends lost 3 bases at V and 0 bases at J; junction bases unmatched: 11. Germline V lookup: CDR1 LNHNV, CDR2 YYDKDF (reference sequence). The CDR3 loop is CATSSRRQRGADQETQYF. Here the CDR3 DNA reads TGTGCCACCAGCAGCCGCCGGCAGCGGGGGGCCGACCAAGAGACCCAGTACTTC.

The chain recombines TRBV2 with TRBJ1-2, with D perhaps TRBD1 (5 bases). This CDR3 is built from 13 residues. In germline, CDR1 is SNHLY, CDR2 FYNNEI. The V gene lost 5 bases and the J gene lost 1 base, with 8 bases spanning the gap. The CDR3 is CASSWDLNYGYTF. The CDR3 DNA sequence: TGTGCCAGCAGTTGGGACCTTAACTATGGCTACACCTTC.

This clonotype has ten or more counts. The rearrangement joins TRBV20-1 to TRBJ2-3; possible D gene TRBD2, 7 bases. CDR3 length: 15 residues. Per the germline V gene, CDR1 is DFQATT and CDR2 is SNEGSKA (reference sequence). V lost 2 bases, J lost 0 bases, and 12 bases lay in between. The CDR3 is CSARKGGGSTDTQYF. The CDR3 nucleotides read TGCAGTGCTAGAAAGGGGGGGGGAAGCACAGATACGCAGTATTTT.

This clonotype has a handful of counts. V is TRBV7-6 and J is TRBJ2-1; 14 nucleotides line up with TRBD2. The V gene end was trimmed by 5 bases and the J gene end by 6 bases; junction bases not matched to a gene: 15. The CDR3 is 19 amino acids. Germline values: CDR1 SGHVS, CDR2 FNYEAQ. The CDR3 here is CASSPASTSGGAWTNEQFF. The CDR3 region has the DNA TGTGCCAGCAGCCCAGCCTCGACTAGCGGGGGGGCCTGGACCAATGAGCAGTTCTTC.

This clonotype was picked up many times. The gene calls are TRBV7-9 and TRBJ1-5; 7 nucleotides agree with TRBD1. The ends lost 2 bases at V and 5 bases at J; junction bases unmatched: 3. CDR1 SEHNR and CDR2 FQNEAQ come from the germline V gene (reference sequence). The CDR3 loop spans 14 amino acids. CDR3 sequence: CASSLSTGDQPQHF. The CDR3 DNA reads TGTGCCAGCAGCTTATCTACAGGGGATCAGCCCCAGCATTTT.

The rearrangement joins TRBV19 to TRBJ1-2; 7 bases align to TRBD1. Per germline, CDR1 LNHDA and CDR2 SQIVND (reference sequence). The CDR3 totals 13 residues. The trim removed 3 bases at V and 6 bases at J, leaving 4 bases unmatched. CDR3 residues: CASSIRDRDGYTF. The CDR3 DNA reads TGTGCCAGTAGTATCCGGGACAGAGATGGCTACACCTTC. The full variable domain, in which reference TRBV19 and TRBJ1-2 provide the parts outside the CDR3, is DGGITQSPKYLFRKEGQNVTLSCEQNLNHDAMYWYRQDPGQGLRLIYYSQIVNDFQKGDIAEGYSVSREKKESFPLTVTSAQKNPTAFYLCASSIRDRDGYTFGSGTRLTVV.

There are many counts of this clonotype. The V call is TRBV2, the J call TRBJ2-3, with 10 bases matching TRBD2. The germline V gene encodes CDR1 SNHLY and CDR2 FYNNEI. The V segment lost 4 bases and the J segment 1 base; nucleotides outside the gene matches: 8. There are 17 residues in the CDR3. In DNA, the CDR3 is TGTGCCAGCAGTGTATCGAAGCGGGGGGGGGGCACAGATACGCAGTATTTT. It codes for CASSVSKRGGGTDTQYF.

The genes are TRBV2 and TRBJ2-1, with D uncertain. The V gene lost 7 bases and the J gene lost 8 bases, with 6 bases spanning the gap. CDR1 and CDR2 from the germline V gene are SNHLY and FYNNEI. This CDR3 is 10 amino acids long. As DNA, the CDR3 is TGTGCCAGCATCCTAGATGAGCAGTTCTTC. Protein: CASILDEQFF.

V is TRBV6-2 or TRBV6-3 and J is TRBJ1-2; the match to TRBD1 covers 8 bases. Germline trimming cut 7 bases from V and 8 bases from J; bases unmatched to any gene: 9. The CDR3 runs 13 residues. Germline V gene sequence: CDR1 MNHEY, CDR2 SVGEGT. The CDR3 region is CASKLSDRVGYTF. The CDR3, as DNA: TGTGCCAGCAAATTATCGGACAGGGTCGGCTACACCTTC.

The sample holds a few counts of this clonotype. This chain's CDR3 is CASTAGGNEQFF. The CDR3 region has the DNA TGTGCCAGCACCGCGGGGGGAAATGAGCAGTTCTTC. V and J are TRBV7-3 and TRBJ2-1; 8 bases are a match to TRBD2. Germline-derived CDR1 and CDR2 are SGHTA and FQGTGA. This CDR3 has 12 residues. J gave up 7 bases and V 7 bases, and 3 bases lay outside the gene matches.

The table lists this clonotype with many counts. The V and J genes are TRBV20-1 and TRBJ2-7; D possibly corresponds to TRBD1 (6 bases). Trimming took off 6 bases at V and 3 bases at J, with 12 bases between the two ends. CDR1 and CDR2 from the germline V gene are DFQATT and SNEGSKA (reference sequence). The CDR3 runs 12 residues. This CDR3 is CSASGTLYEQYF. CDR3 coding DNA: TGCAGTGCGAGTGGGACACTCTACGAGCAGTACTTC.

This clonotype was detected only a few times. The rearrangement joins TRBV19 to TRBJ1-5, with D unclear. The length of the CDR3 is 15 residues. Germline CDR1 and CDR2: LNHDA and SQIVND (reference sequence). V was pared by 6 bases and J by 0 bases, with 12 bases between. In DNA, the CDR3 is TGTGCCAGTAGATCCCCCGAGGCTAGCAATCAGCCCCAGCATTTT. Amino acids: CASRSPEASNQPQHF.

The chain has TRBV6-1 and TRBJ1-6; D is uncertain. With 8 bases removed from V and 10 bases from J, the gap between germline ends came to 15 bases. Germline-derived CDR1 and CDR2 are MNHNS and SASEGT. There are 13 residues in the CDR3. This CDR3 reads CASSNGVGSPLHF. CDR3 DNA: TGTGCCAGCTCTAACGGGGTCGGCTCACCCCTCCACTTT.

This clonotype has a count of ten or more. V gene TRBV2 combines with J gene TRBJ2-2; D might be TRBD1 (6 bases). Germline V gene sequence: CDR1 SNHLY, CDR2 FYNNEI. The CDR3 has 17 amino acids. Trimming pared 7 bases from V and 0 bases from J, leaving 18 bases between. CDR3 protein: CASTLSRGASNTGELFF. The CDR3, as DNA: TGTGCCAGCACTCTCTCCAGGGGAGCCTCGAACACCGGGGAGCTGTTTTTT. Full variable domain (outside the CDR3, taken from reference TRBV2 and TRBJ2-2): EPEVTQTPSHQVTQMGQEVILRCVPISNHLYFYWYRQILGQKVEFLVSFYNNEISEKSEIFDDQFSVERPDGSNFTLKIRSTKLEDSAMYFCASTLSRGASNTGELFFGEGSRLTVL.

This clonotype was observed a few times. The chain recombines TRBV19 with TRBJ2-3, with D perhaps TRBD1 (6 bases). The V end was cut by 0 bases, the J end by 0 bases, with 13 bases between. From germline, CDR1 is LNHDA and CDR2 SQIVND (reference sequence). The CDR3 has 17 residues. DNA of the CDR3: TGTGCCAGTAGTATAGACCCTTCCAGGGGAAGCACAGATACGCAGTATTTT. It yields the protein CASSIDPSRGSTDTQYF.